A selection of T cell receptor beta chains follows, all from one sample in a study of T-cell reconstitution after alpha-beta-depleted transplantation in children. Using its own MiXCR run on the PCR reads, TCRdb lists one record per CDR3 protein. Altogether approximately 220,000 distinct CDR3 sequences are present, approximately 19% being singletons, with the ten largest covering approximately 40%. Sequenced here: PBMCs, mostly from graft donor cells, sampled 360 days after TCRalphabeta/CD19-depleted stem cell transplant. These receptors originate from a male patient aged 2 to 9 who had a stem cell transplant for acute lymphoblastic leukemia, so the T cells may come from the graft donor. CDR3s include the opening cysteine and the closing phenylalanine or tryptophan. The order of the fields is CDR3 protein, CDR3 DNA, D gene, clone size, V gene, J gene. A D gene is named only where the DNA matches it firmly. Size is stated for part of the rows, as once, few or many counts, or as a class when the clone is expanded.

CDR3aa: CAWRGSMGNYNSPLHF
CDR3nt: TGTGCCTGGAGGGGGTCGATGGGGAACTATAATTCACCCCTCCACTTT
d_gene: -
abundance: once
v_gene: TRBV30
j_gene: TRBJ1-6

CDR3aa: CASSLLRERNDEQFF
CDR3nt: TGTGCCAGCAGCTTATTGCGGGAGAGGAACGATGAGCAGTTCTTC
d_gene: TRBD2
abundance: -
v_gene: TRBV7-8
j_gene: TRBJ2-1

CDR3aa: CASSWDTGELFF
CDR3nt: TGTGCCAGCAGTTGGGACACCGGGGAGCTGTTTTTT
d_gene: -
abundance: few
v_gene: TRBV7-9
j_gene: TRBJ2-2

CDR3aa: CASSQEARGGYEQYF
CDR3nt: TGTGCCAGCAGCCAAGAAGCCCGGGGGGGGTACGAGCAGTACTTC
d_gene: TRBD2
abundance: few
v_gene: TRBV4-2
j_gene: TRBJ2-7

CDR3aa: CASSLGGATSTDTQYF
CDR3nt: TGCGCCAGCAGCTTGGGAGGGGCAACGTCCACAGATACGCAGTATTTT
d_gene: -
abundance: -
v_gene: TRBV5-1
j_gene: TRBJ2-3

CDR3aa: CASSRPHRDLANNEQFF
CDR3nt: TGTGCCAGCAGCCGGCCCCACCGGGACCTGGCTAACAATGAGCAGTTCTTC
d_gene: -
abundance: -
v_gene: TRBV7-3
j_gene: TRBJ2-1

CDR3aa: CASSSGLPTEQYF
CDR3nt: TGTGCCAGCAGTTCCGGACTACCTACCGAGCAGTACTTC
d_gene: -
abundance: few
v_gene: TRBV6-2/TRBV6-3
j_gene: TRBJ2-7

CDR3aa: CASSQANYGYTF
CDR3nt: TGTGCCAGCAGCCAAGCTAACTATGGCTACACCTTC
d_gene: -
abundance: -
v_gene: TRBV28
j_gene: TRBJ1-2

CDR3aa: CASSLGAFF
CDR3nt: TGCGCCAGCAGCTTGGGAGCTTTCTTT
d_gene: -
abundance: -
v_gene: TRBV5-1
j_gene: TRBJ1-1

CDR3aa: CATSRDPAPSSTDTQYF
CDR3nt: TGTGCCACCAGCAGAGACCCGGCACCGTCGAGCACAGATACGCAGTATTTT
d_gene: -
abundance: few
v_gene: TRBV15
j_gene: TRBJ2-3

CDR3aa: CASSHQLLGQLSYNEQFF
CDR3nt: TGTGCCAGCAGCCACCAACTGTTAGGACAGCTATCCTACAATGAGCAGTTCTTC
d_gene: -
abundance: few
v_gene: TRBV3-1
j_gene: TRBJ2-1

CDR3aa: CASSLAGDAEAFF
CDR3nt: TGTGCCAGCAGTTTAGCAGGGGATGCTGAAGCTTTCTTT
d_gene: -
abundance: many
v_gene: TRBV12-3/TRBV12-4
j_gene: TRBJ1-1

CDR3aa: CASSQEFPQPGGYTF
CDR3nt: TGCGCCAGCAGCCAAGAGTTCCCACAGCCAGGAGGCTACACCTTC
d_gene: -
abundance: many
v_gene: TRBV4-3
j_gene: TRBJ1-2

CDR3aa: CASSLRPGQGGNTIYF
CDR3nt: TGTGCCAGCAGCTTACGTCCGGGACAGGGGGGAAACACCATATATTTT
d_gene: TRBD1
abundance: -
v_gene: TRBV7-9
j_gene: TRBJ1-3

CDR3aa: CSARQGSGGQPQHF
CDR3nt: TGCAGTGCCAGACAGGGAAGCGGCGGTCAGCCCCAGCATTTT
d_gene: TRBD1
abundance: -
v_gene: TRBV20-1
j_gene: TRBJ1-5

CDR3aa: CASSLVSGGYEQYF
CDR3nt: TGCGCCAGCAGCTTGGTAAGCGGGGGCTACGAGCAGTACTTC
d_gene: TRBD2
abundance: few
v_gene: TRBV5-1
j_gene: TRBJ2-7

CDR3aa: CASSPDRHYGYTF
CDR3nt: TGTGCCAGCAGCCCCGACAGGCACTATGGCTACACCTTC
d_gene: -
abundance: few
v_gene: TRBV12-3/TRBV12-4
j_gene: TRBJ1-2

CDR3aa: CSVENTLGRNEQFF
CDR3nt: TGCAGCGTTGAAAACACCCTAGGGAGGAATGAGCAGTTCTTC
d_gene: -
abundance: many
v_gene: TRBV29-1
j_gene: TRBJ2-1